The 3 T cell receptor beta chains listed next were all sequenced from one sample in a study of T cells after yellow fever vaccination. TCRdb itself ran the 5' RACE reads through MiXCR, one entry per CDR3 protein. The table lists 500,000 to 650,000 distinct CDR3 sequences, 9% to 15% of them singletons, with about 15% in the top ten. This material consisted of PBMCs, taken on the day of the yellow fever booster vaccination. Receptor source: a man between 25 and 39 years old who received the YFV17D yellow fever vaccine.

In this sample, this clonotype turned up many times. The V call is TRBV4-2, the J call TRBJ2-1; 11 bases are a match to TRBD1. The CDR3 is made up of 15 amino acids. V lost 4 bases and J lost 3; bases outside the gene matches: 2. Germline CDR1 LGHNA, CDR2 YNFKEQ. CDR3 bases: TGTGCCAGCAGCCCCGGGACAGGGGGCTACAATGAGCAGTTCTTC. This codes for CASSPGTGGYNEQFF.

Only a few counts were recorded for this clonotype. The gene calls are TRBV7-9 and TRBJ1-2; 9 nucleotides align to TRBD1. The CDR3 length is 14 residues. Trimming removed 4 bases from V and 4 bases from J; junction bases left unmatched: 4. Germline V gives CDR1 SEHNR, CDR2 FQNEAQ (reference sequence). The CDR3 bases are TGTGCCAGCAGCTCGACAGGGGGAGGCTATGGCTACACCTTC. Amino acids: CASSSTGGGYGYTF.

The rearrangement joins TRBV5-1 to TRBJ2-3, with a possible D match to TRBD2 (6 bases). This CDR3 contains 14 residues. The V and J ends lost 9 bases and 0 bases respectively, with 14 bases between them. CDR1 is SGHRS and CDR2 is YFSETQ in the germline V gene. For the CDR3, the DNA is TGCGCCATCCGGGACTTTCCCAGCACAGATACGCAGTATTTT. This codes for CAIRDFPSTDTQYF.